The source of this TCR beta chain is a study of tumor-infiltrating lymphocytes in primary liver carcinoma. Synthesis of TCR beta cDNA was carried out from approximately 470 ng total RNA with a constant-region primer. Construction of TCR beta libraries relied on three successive nested multiplex PCR rounds employing slightly modified ARM-PCR. Both of the initial two PCR rounds ran for about 11 cycles and employed TRBV1-TRBV30 forward primers alongside a C-beta reverse primer. One entry per CDR3 protein, called by TCRdb with MiXCR from the multiplex PCR reads. The sample contains about 25,000 distinct CDR3 sequences, roughly 80% of which appear only once. For each extraction, RNA and DNA were obtained together from about 20-30 mg of unsorted bulk tissue. Trimming removed 9 bases at V and 2 bases at J, with 13 bases between. The length of the CDR3 is 13 residues. CDR1 is MNHNS and CDR2 is SASEGT in the germline V gene.

The TCR comes from a woman aged 30 to 39 with primary liver carcinoma and hepatitis B virus infection. The material sequenced was liver tumor tissue from sampling region 5. Subset meaning: tumor region T5, tumor centre. The chain combines TRBV6-1 with TRBJ1-1; a weak D match, TRBD1 (5 bases). The CDR3, as DNA: TGTGCCAGGAATGAAGGGGCTAACACTGAAGCTTTCTTT. It yields the protein CARNEGANTEAFF.